This is a list of T cell receptor beta chains from one sample in a study of beta chain features in type 1 diabetes. Sequenced by immunoSEQ multiplex PCR; TCRdb stores in-frame clones only, minus some. In the table there are approximately 250,000 clones, roughly 16% of which are singletons. The specimen sequenced was naive CD4+ T cells from blood. Receptors were obtained from a man under 40 with type 1 diabetes. Each CDR3 is given without its conserved first and last residue.

j_call | v_call | cdr3_aa
TRBJ1-2 | TRBV25-1 | ASSASYRGNYGYT
TRBJ2-7 | TRBV4-3 | ASSRAGTSGSYEQY
TRBJ1-1 | TRBV10-3 | AIGQGPAEAF
TRBJ1-1 | TRBV28 | ASSLRGVNTEAF
TRBJ2-3 | TRBV9 | ASSVVADTQY
TRBJ2-3 | TRBV4-1 | ASSQPGTGGLDTQY
TRBJ2-3 | TRBV28 | ASRETDTQY
TRBJ2-1 | TRBV12-5 | ASGPGLAVTYNEQF
TRBJ2-3 | TRBV29-1 | SVEALTTDTQY
TRBJ1-1 | TRBV30 | AWGTREFTEAF
TRBJ1-2 | TRBV4-1 | ASSQEPGQGMGYT
TRBJ2-2 | TRBV30 | AWTYTAGELF
TRBJ2-3 | TRBV7-9 | ASTLTRGDTQY
TRBJ1-2 | TRBV29-1 | SMTPHLANYGYT
TRBJ2-1 | TRBV10-3 | AISDFNEQF
TRBJ2-3 | TRBV28 | ASTKLDPVPDTQY
TRBJ2-1 | TRBV5-4 | ASSISYNEQF
TRBJ2-2 | TRBV4-1 | ASSQGASGELF
TRBJ2-5 | TRBV7-2 | ASSSLVPETQY
TRBJ2-4 | TRBV4-3 | ASSQEEAGGAKNIQY
TRBJ2-7 | TRBV4-1 | ASSQDFRERSYEQY
TRBJ1-2 | TRBV2 | ASSEGQWGYT
TRBJ2-5 | TRBV7-2 | ASSLGQGGLETQY
TRBJ2-7 | TRBV29-1 | SGLLAATYEQY
TRBJ2-4 | TRBV5-6 | ASSLAGAKNIQY
TRBJ2-5 | TRBV12-5 | ASGQAGEETQY
TRBJ2-3 | TRBV15 | ATSRVAGVTDTQY
TRBJ1-1 | TRBV29-1 | SVEPWLNTEAF
TRBJ2-5 | TRBV12-5 | ASGSGQVWETQY
TRBJ2-3 | TRBV30 | AGRLPGTQY
TRBJ2-3 | TRBV4-3 | ASSQDQGVGADTQY
TRBJ2-5 | TRBV6-5 | ASSYVGRGFRETQY
TRBJ2-5 | TRBV5-1 | ASSLQETQY
TRBJ1-5 | TRBV29-1 | SVSGTSGQPQH
TRBJ1-1 | TRBV30 | AWIKNTEAF
TRBJ2-3 | TRBV29-1 | SAPVVGRTTDTQY
TRBJ1-2 | TRBV6-5 | ASSPLGVSSNGYT
TRBJ2-3 | TRBV5-6 | ASSLEGRGTDTQY
TRBJ2-7 | TRBV7-9 | ASSLAGGAYEQY
TRBJ2-5 | TRBV2 | ASSGGGLPRETQY
TRBJ1-4 | TRBV4-1 | ASSQDSSPGREKLF
TRBJ2-1 | TRBV9 | ASSVGGGPNEQF
TRBJ2-3 | TRBV14 | ASSQQKRDTQY
TRBJ2-7 | TRBV10-3 | AISTGQNYEQY
TRBJ2-3 | TRBV7-9 | ASSLDLQRMGTDTQY
TRBJ2-7 | TRBV2 | ASSAVEQY
TRBJ2-7 | TRBV29-1 | SVKGLASSYEQY
TRBJ2-1 | TRBV19 | ASSIEGYNEQF
TRBJ2-7 | TRBV4-1 | ASSQVKGKAPGYEQY
TRBJ2-3 | TRBV7-9 | ASSLRLGTFTTDTQY